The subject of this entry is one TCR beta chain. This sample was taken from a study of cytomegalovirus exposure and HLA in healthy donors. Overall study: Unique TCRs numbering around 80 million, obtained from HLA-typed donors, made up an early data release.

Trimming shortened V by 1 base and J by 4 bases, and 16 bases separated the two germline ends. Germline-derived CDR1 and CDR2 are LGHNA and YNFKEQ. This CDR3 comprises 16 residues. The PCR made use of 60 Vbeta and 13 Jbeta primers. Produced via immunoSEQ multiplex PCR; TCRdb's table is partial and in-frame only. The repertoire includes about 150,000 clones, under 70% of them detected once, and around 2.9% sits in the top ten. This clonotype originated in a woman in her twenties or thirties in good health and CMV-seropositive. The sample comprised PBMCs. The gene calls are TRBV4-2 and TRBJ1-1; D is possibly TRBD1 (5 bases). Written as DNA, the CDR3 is TGTGCCAGCAGCCAAGGACCAGGACAAGGAATCACTGAAGCTTTCTTT. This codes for CASSQGPGQGITEAFF.